Presented here are 20 T cell receptor beta chains from one specimen sequenced in a study of early stage breast cancer tumors. Data came from immunoSEQ multiplex PCR; TCRdb stores just in-frame clones and leaves some out. The table records about 31,000 clones, roughly four fifths of them present only once. Material: blood. The receptors come from a person in their 40s with breast cancer.

J is TRBJ2-2 and V is TRBV5-4; D not certain. Trimming took 0 bases from V and 0 from J, leaving 6 bases between them. The CDR3 covers 15 residues. The germline V gene encodes CDR1 SGHNT and CDR2 YYREEE (reference sequence). The CDR3 DNA reads TGTGCCAGCAGCTTGGCTCAGGCGAACACCGGGGAGCTGTTTTTT. The encoded protein is CASSLAQANTGELFF.

This clone has only one observation. V usage is TRBV28 and J usage is TRBJ1-2, with 11 bases that match TRBD1. Trimming took 3 bases from V and 7 from J; bases not matched to a gene: 4. Germline assignment: CDR1 MDHEN and CDR2 SYDVKM. The CDR3 totals 14 residues. CDR3 sequence reads: CASSFTGQGVGYTF. In DNA form, the CDR3 reads TGTGCCAGCAGTTTTACGGGACAGGGGGTTGGCTACACCTTC.

This clone was found once. The chain is built from TRBV6-1 and TRBJ2-5; D is possibly TRBD1 (6 bases). Trimming took off 9 bases at V and 2 bases at J, with 10 bases between the two ends. The CDR3 extends over 12 amino acids. Germline V gene data show CDR1 as MNHNS and CDR2 as SASEGT. The CDR3 DNA sequence: TGTGCCAGTAGGACAGTACAAGAGACCCAGTACTTC. This translates into CASRTVQETQYF.

A few counts support this clone. This rearrangement joins TRBV5-5 to TRBJ1-3; 10 nucleotides agree with TRBD1. CDR1 is SGHKS, CDR2 YYEKEE, per germline (reference sequence). V shed 7 bases, J shed 0 bases, and the junction held 10 bases outside the gene matches. This CDR3 has 17 amino acids. The CDR3, as DNA: TGTGCCAGCTCCCAGGACAGGGGGGCCCCCTCTGGAAACACCATATATTTT. Translated: CASSQDRGAPSGNTIYF. Full variable domain (outside the CDR3, taken from reference TRBV5-5 and TRBJ1-3): DAGVTQSPTHLIKTRGQQVTLRCSPISGHKSVSWYQQVLGQGPQFIFQYYEKEERGRGNFPDRFSARQFPNYSSELNVNALLLGDSALYLCASSQDRGAPSGNTIYFGEGSWLTVV.

This chain connects TRBV18 to TRBJ2-7; 7 bases are a match to TRBD1. Germline V gene lookup returns CDR1 KGHSH and CDR2 LQKENI. V trimming: 0 bases; J trimming: 3 bases; junction bases outside the gene matches: 5. CDR3 size: 15 residues. The DNA of the CDR3 is TGTGCCAGCTCACCACCGGACAGGAACGTCTACGAGCAGTACTTC. This encodes CASSPPDRNVYEQYF.

In this sample, this clone turned up a few times. The chain uses TRBV11-2 and TRBJ1-2; 7 bases are shared with TRBD1. Germline V gene sequence: CDR1 SGHAT, CDR2 FQNNGV. The CDR3 runs 14 residues. Germline trimming cut 5 bases from V and 4 bases from J; bases unmatched to any gene: 7. DNA of the CDR3: TGTGCCAGCAGCATTGGGACAGTCACCTATGGCTACACCTTC. Translation gives CASSIGTVTYGYTF.

With regard to this clone: This sample also contains other DNA sequences that code for the same CDR3. The V gene is TRBV6-5, the J gene TRBJ2-5; 13 bases are a match to TRBD2. The ends lost 3 bases at V and 1 base at J; junction bases unmatched: 2. CDR3 length equals 16 residues. CDR1 MNHEY and CDR2 SVGAGI come from the germline V gene. This chain's CDR3 is CASSYGLAGVQETQYF. The CDR3 DNA is TGTGCCAGCAGTTATGGACTAGCGGGAGTCCAAGAGACCCAGTACTTC.

This sequence joins TRBV14 and TRBJ1-5; D remains ambiguous. Trimming removed 0 bases from V and 7 bases from J, with 13 bases in between. This CDR3 region has 15 residues. CDR1 is SGHDN and CDR2 is FVKESK in the germline V gene. The CDR3: CASSQDLGRIQPQHF. The CDR3, as DNA: TGTGCCAGCAGCCAAGATTTGGGTCGGATCCAGCCCCAGCATTTT.

This sequence joins TRBV7-2 and TRBJ2-3; 7 positions match TRBD1. V trimming: 1 base; J trimming: 2 bases; junction bases outside the gene matches: 6. This CDR3 has 16 amino acids. CDR1 and CDR2 (germline): SGHTA, FQGNSA. CDR3 in amino acids: CASSLVGGAYTDTQYF. In DNA form, the CDR3 reads TGTGCCAGCAGCTTAGTAGGGGGCGCCTACACAGATACGCAGTATTTT.

This clone has only one observation. V usage is TRBV29-1 and J usage is TRBJ2-5; D is uncertain. This CDR3 contains 11 residues. Germline values: CDR1 SQVTM, CDR2 ANQGSEA. V dropped 7 bases and J dropped 1 base, with 7 bases sitting between them. CDR3 sequence reads: CSGGFQETQYF. The DNA for the CDR3 is TGCAGCGGAGGATTCCAAGAGACCCAGTACTTC. Drawing the rest from reference TRBV29-1 and TRBJ2-5, the complete variable domain is SAVISQKPSRDICQRGTSLTIQCQVDSQVTMMFWYRQQPGQSLTLIATANQGSEATYESGFVIDKFPISRPNLTFSTLTVSNMSPEDSSIYLCSGGFQETQYFGPGTRLLVL.

V and J are TRBV7-2 and TRBJ2-1, with D possibly matching TRBD2 (6 bases). Germline CDR1 SGHTA, CDR2 FQGNSA. V was shortened by 1 base and J by 8 bases, with 15 bases between the two germline ends. This CDR3 is built from 15 residues. CDR3 DNA: TGTGCCAGCAGCTTAGAGGCGGGGAGACGTCATGAGCAGTTCTTC. It yields the protein CASSLEAGRRHEQFF.

J is TRBJ2-3 and V is TRBV5-1; no clear D gene. Deletions cut 0 bases from V and 5 bases from J, with 7 bases between. The CDR3 extends over 13 amino acids. Germline CDR1 SGHRS, CDR2 YFSETQ. The CDR3 region is CASSLVGEDTQYF. The DNA for the CDR3 is TGCGCCAGCAGCTTGGTAGGCGAAGATACGCAGTATTTT. The full variable domain, in which reference TRBV5-1 and TRBJ2-3 provide the parts outside the CDR3, is KAGVTQTPRYLIKTRGQQVTLSCSPISGHRSVSWYQQTPGQGLQFLFEYFSETQRNKGNFPGRFSGRQFSNSRSEMNVSTLELGDSALYLCASSLVGEDTQYFGPGTRLTVL.

This clone was seen just once. The chain recombines TRBV7-2 with TRBJ2-1; tentatively, D is TRBD2 (7 bases). In germline, CDR1 is SGHTA, CDR2 FQGNSA. V dropped 6 bases and J dropped 8 bases, with 20 bases sitting between them. The CDR3 spans 15 residues. CDR3 nucleotides: TGTGCCAGCAGGATTTCTAGCGGAGAGGGGGATGAGCAGTTCTTC. This gives the protein CASRISSGEGDEQFF.

This chain joins TRBV2 and TRBJ2-1, with 8 bases identical to TRBD2. After removal of 2 bases from V and 5 bases from J, the junction contained 5 bases not matched to a gene. The CDR3 spans 15 residues. Germline-derived CDR1 and CDR2 are SNHLY and FYNNEI. The CDR3 protein is CASSEKSGGNNEQFF. The CDR3 DNA follows: TGTGCCAGCAGTGAAAAAAGCGGGGGAAACAATGAGCAGTTCTTC.

This chain connects TRBV5-5 to TRBJ1-2; D is undetermined. The length of the CDR3 is 13 residues. V was pared by 4 bases and J by 7 bases, with 14 bases between. The germline V gene has CDR1 SGHKS and CDR2 YYEKEE (reference sequence). The CDR3 region is CASSQSQSAGYTF. CDR3 DNA: TGTGCCAGCAGCCAGAGCCAGTCGGCTGGCTACACCTTC.

The chain joins TRBV29-1 to TRBJ2-1; TRBD1 matches at 10 bases. After removal of 6 bases from V and 2 bases from J, the junction contained 10 bases not matched to a gene. The CDR3 is 16 residues long. CDR1 and CDR2 (germline): SQVTM, ANQGSEA. The CDR3 sequence is CSVYRDRGHTYNEQFF. The CDR3, as DNA: TGCAGCGTGTACCGGGACAGGGGCCACACCTACAATGAGCAGTTCTTC.

This chain joins TRBV5-1 and TRBJ2-5; D is unresolved. Germline V gene data show CDR1 as SGHRS and CDR2 as YFSETQ. Trimming took off 7 bases at V and 1 base at J, with 14 bases between the two ends. The CDR3 runs 14 residues. Written as DNA, the CDR3 is TGCGCCAGCGGTCTCTTAGGGTCCCAAGAGACCCAGTACTTC. It translates to CASGLLGSQETQYF.

The chain joins TRBV11-3 to TRBJ2-7; D is perhaps TRBD2 (6 bases). Trimming removed 10 bases from V and 0 bases from J, with 19 bases in between. Germline lookup yields CDR1 SGHNT and CDR2 YENEEA. The CDR3 contains 15 residues. The CDR3 nucleotides are TGTGCCATTCCGCCTGGGGGGATTCCCTCCTACGAGCAGTACTTC. Translation: CAIPPGGIPSYEQYF.

This rearrangement joins TRBV21-1 to TRBJ2-3; the D segment call TRBD2 is taken from the table without a DNA check. TRBV21-1 is a listed pseudogene. This CDR3 region has 16 residues. CDR3 amino acids: CASSKVGLAGLHTQYF. Here the CDR3 DNA reads TGTGCCAGCAGCAAAGTGGGACTAGCGGGATTGCATACGCAGTATTTT.

V gene TRBV28 combines with J gene TRBJ1-2, with D uncertain. This CDR3 has 13 amino acids. Trimming shortened V by 8 bases and J by 8 bases, and 18 bases separated the two germline ends. Germline assignment: CDR1 MDHEN and CDR2 SYDVKM. The CDR3 sequence: CASRYGDFKGYTF. The CDR3 DNA reads TGTGCCAGCCGGTACGGAGATTTCAAGGGCTACACCTTC.